This TCR beta chain is from a study of T cells expressing NK-cell markers. Whole-study results and caveats: Also leading the CD3+CD56-NKG2C+ fraction in several donors were these clonotypes.

Of note for this clonotype: The antigen is unknown.

TCRdb re-called the 5' RACE reads and shows each CDR3 protein once, DNA omitted. Seen in this sample are roughly 420,000 distinct CDR3 sequences; the ten most common clones hold more than 7%. The CDR3 totals 14 residues. The germline V gene has CDR1 ENHRY and CDR2 SYGVKD. The rearrangement uses TRBV10-3 and TRBJ2-3; the TRBD2 assignment by TCRdb is unverifiable without DNA. The material sequenced was blood T cells: a sorted CD56 or NKG2C T cell subset, CD4+ or CD8+ T cells, or bulk PBMC T cells (not recorded which). The sequence derives from a woman aged 18 to 75 in good health. The CDR3 reads CAIRGRGRTDTQYF.